A selection of T cell receptor beta chains follows, all from one sample in a study of breast tumors, draining lymph nodes, adjacent tissues. TCRdb passed the multiplex PCR reads through MiXCR, listing each CDR3 protein once. Here the sample spans 90,000 to 120,000 distinct CDR3 sequences, 21% being singletons. Source material: axillary lymph node tissue. These receptors came from a female donor with breast cancer. Some clones in this sample may be carry-over from other donors' samples. The CDR3 runs from the conserved cysteine through the conserved F or W. D genes are given only for firm matches. Clone size is stated in some rows and not others, as once, few, many or a class when expanded.

CDR3	DNA	size	D	V	J
CASRPRQTYNSPLHF	TGTGCCAGCAGACCCAGACAGACCTATAATTCACCCCTCCACTTT	many	.	TRBV2	TRBJ1-6
CSARGTSGRNNEQFF	TGCAGTGCTAGAGGGACTAGCGGGAGGAACAATGAGCAGTTCTTC	.	TRBD2	TRBV20-1	TRBJ2-1
CASSQEFSEETQYF	TGCGCCAGCAGCCAAGAGTTCAGTGAAGAGACCCAGTACTTC	.	.	TRBV4-1	TRBJ2-5
CASSLGGGLNEQYF	TGTGCCAGCAGCTTGGGCGGGGGTCTCAACGAGCAGTACTTC	many	TRBD2	TRBV11-3	TRBJ2-7
CASSLGSSGANVLTF	TGTGCTAGCAGCTTGGGGAGCTCTGGGGCCAACGTCCTGACTTTC	many	.	TRBV7-7	TRBJ2-6
CASRASGGDYNEQFF	TGTGCCAGCAGGGCTAGCGGGGGGGATTACAATGAGCAGTTCTTC	few	TRBD2	TRBV6-1	TRBJ2-1
CASSVQGLTENTEAFF	TGTGCCAGTTCAGTCCAGGGCCTAACAGAGAACACTGAAGCTTTCTTT	.	.	TRBV19	TRBJ1-1
CASREVVNQPQHF	TGTGCCAGCCGCGAGGTGGTAAATCAGCCCCAGCATTTT	.	.	TRBV2	TRBJ1-5
CSAGTGVVNEQYF	TGCAGTGCGGGGACAGGGGTTGTGAACGAGCAGTACTTC	.	TRBD1	TRBV20-1	TRBJ2-7
CASRNAQGSGELFF	TGTGCCAGCAGGAACGCTCAGGGGAGTGGGGAGCTGTTTTTT	many	.	TRBV7-2	TRBJ2-2
CAWRQGGSYEQYF	TGTGCCTGGAGACAGGGGGGAAGCTACGAGCAGTACTTC	many	TRBD1	TRBV30	TRBJ2-7
CASRVDGYEQYF	TGCGCCAGCAGGGTGGACGGATACGAGCAGTACTTC	many	.	TRBV5-1	TRBJ2-7
CASSIQGSRYEQYF	TGTGCCAGCAGCATACAAGGTTCTCGCTACGAGCAGTACTTC	many	.	TRBV11-2	TRBJ2-7
CASSSGRVFGETQYF	TGTGCCAGCAGTTCGGGCAGGGTATTTGGGGAGACCCAGTACTTC	many	.	TRBV7-6	TRBJ2-5
CASSQSLAGVSYNEQFF	TGTGCCAGCAGCCAATCCCTAGCGGGGGTTTCCTACAATGAGCAGTTCTTC	.	TRBD2	TRBV4-2	TRBJ2-1
CASTSPRGTSYEQYF	TGTGCCAGCACCTCCCCCAGGGGCACTTCCTACGAGCAGTACTTC	many	.	TRBV6-1	TRBJ2-7
CASSLGAGGQPQHF	TGTGCCAGCAGCTTAGGGGCAGGGGGGCAGCCCCAGCATTTT	many	TRBD1	TRBV7-9	TRBJ1-5
CASSTTGPTEAFF	TGTGCCAGCAGCACTACAGGGCCGACTGAAGCTTTCTTT	.	.	TRBV7-9	TRBJ1-1
CASSFGGGGGQFF	TGTGCCAGCAGCTTCGGCGGGGGGGGTGGGCAGTTCTTC	once	TRBD2	TRBV7-8	TRBJ2-1
CASSPRTSGSETQYF	TGTGCCAGCAGCCCCCGGACTAGCGGGAGTGAGACCCAGTACTTC	many	TRBD2	TRBV7-6	TRBJ2-5
CASSTGPGSVQYF	TGTGCCAGCAGTACAGGACCGGGCTCGGTGCAGTACTTC	many	.	TRBV27	TRBJ2-7
CASKLAGGEQYF	TGCGCCAGCAAACTAGCGGGAGGCGAGCAGTACTTC	many	TRBD2	TRBV5-1	TRBJ2-7
CASPAEVLEQYF	TGTGCCAGTCCGGCAGAAGTATTAGAGCAGTACTTC	many	.	TRBV2	TRBJ2-7
CASSVEAGRRPGELFF	TGTGCCAGCAGCGTAGAGGCTGGGAGGAGGCCCGGGGAGCTGTTTTTT	many	.	TRBV9	TRBJ2-2
CASSQGFDYNSPLHF	TGTGCCAGTAGCCAAGGGTTCGACTATAATTCACCCCTCCACTTT	many	.	TRBV19	TRBJ1-6
CASSMGLQETQYF	TGTGCCAGCAGTATGGGACTGCAAGAGACCCAGTACTTC	many	.	TRBV2	TRBJ2-5
CASSQDGTLAGGTYF	TGTGCCAGCAGCCAAGATGGGACCTTAGCGGGGGGAACGTACTTC	many	TRBD2	TRBV3-1	TRBJ2-5
CASSQGLQGINYGYTF	TGCGCCAGCAGCCAGGGACTCCAGGGGATTAACTATGGCTACACCTTC	many	.	TRBV4-1	TRBJ1-2
CSARVLDRVRETQYF	TGCAGTGCTAGGGTATTGGACAGGGTGAGGGAGACCCAGTACTTC	many	TRBD1	TRBV20-1	TRBJ2-5
CASSAPGRKMNTEAFF	TGTGCCAGTAGTGCGCCGGGACGGAAGATGAACACTGAAGCTTTCTTT	.	.	TRBV5-6	TRBJ1-1